This T cell receptor (beta chain) was obtained from a study of blood T cell repertoires in COVID-19. Study-wide background: There were acute and convalescent COVID-19 samples, and they came from the United States, Italy and Spain.

The CDR3 runs to 18 residues. V was pared by 3 bases and J by 0 bases, with 5 bases of the junction left unmatched. Germline V CDR1 and CDR2: SGHNT, YYREEE (reference sequence). The assay was immunoSEQ multiplex PCR, and TCRdb's table has in-frame clones only and misses some. Of roughly 150,000 clones detected, 70% to 90% appear once; the ten largest clones hold 7.5% to 8.5%. The sequencing sample was made of peripheral blood. The chain employs TRBV5-4 and TRBJ2-2, with 13 bases that match TRBD2. The receptor's source is a woman aged 60-75 years with COVID-19, enrolled during active disease. The CDR3 reads CASSSPLAGGPNTGELFF. CDR3 bases: TGTGCCAGCAGCTCACCACTAGCGGGAGGGCCGAACACCGGGGAGCTGTTTTTT.